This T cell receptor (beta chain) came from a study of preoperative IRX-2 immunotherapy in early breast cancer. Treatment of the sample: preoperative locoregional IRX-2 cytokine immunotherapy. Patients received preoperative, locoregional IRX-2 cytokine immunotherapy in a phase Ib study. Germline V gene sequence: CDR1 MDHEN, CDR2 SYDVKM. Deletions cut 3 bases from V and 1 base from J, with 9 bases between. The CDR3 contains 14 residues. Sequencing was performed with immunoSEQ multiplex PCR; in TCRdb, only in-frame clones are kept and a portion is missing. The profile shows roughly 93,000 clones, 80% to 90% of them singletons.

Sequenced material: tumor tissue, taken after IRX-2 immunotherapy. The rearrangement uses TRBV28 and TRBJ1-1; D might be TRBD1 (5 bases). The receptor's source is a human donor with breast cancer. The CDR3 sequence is CASSLRQTNTEAFF. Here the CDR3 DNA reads TGTGCCAGCAGTTTGAGACAGACGAACACTGAAGCTTTCTTT.